The clone carrying this TCR beta chain was recorded many times. This entry belongs to a study of T cells in Graves' hyperthyroidism and ophthalmopathy. Clinical symptoms, serum thyroxine, TRAb, thyroid ultrasound and orbital computed tomography established diagnosis. Predating any ophthalmopathy symptoms, the blood sample was taken at first hyperthyroidism diagnosis. From approximately 9.3 ml of fresh peripheral blood, PBMCs were isolated. Authors of the study amplified TCR beta CDR3 regions from RNA transcripts. Researchers ran a first-round RT-PCR on the TCR CDR3 using the HTBI primer set. Each CDR3 protein is one row after TCRdb ran MiXCR on the multiplex PCR reads. Of around 350,000 distinct CDR3 sequences listed, about 15% are singletons. This CDR3 is built from 15 residues. J was trimmed by 7 bases and V by 5 bases; bases with no gene match: 8. Germline values: CDR1 MNHEY, CDR2 SMNVEV (reference sequence).

V and J are TRBV27 and TRBJ1-5; 10 bases align to TRBD1. This sequence was found in a woman aged 18-29 years with Graves' hyperthyroidism that later progressed to Graves' ophthalmopathy. Sequencing was done on a sample of blood. CDR3 in DNA: TGTGCCAGCAGTCCGTGGGGGACAGGGGAGCAGCCCCAGCATTTT. Protein sequence: CASSPWGTGEQPQHF.